This T cell receptor beta chain is from a study of T cell responses to AZD1222 COVID-19 vaccine. TCRdb's table, derived via immunoSEQ multiplex PCR, lists solely in-frame clones and lacks some. The data hold 250,000 to 300,000 clones, with almost 95% observed a single time. V was trimmed by 1 base and J by 2 bases, leaving 6 bases between them. The germline V gene has CDR1 MNHEY and CDR2 SMNVEV (reference sequence). The CDR3 length is 14 residues. Study outcomes and limitations: With two AZD1222 doses given, Spike-specific TCR breadth and depth both rose.

A remark on this clone: Its target is not known.

This sample comprised peripheral blood, obtained 28 days after the second AZD1222 dose. The TCR sequence derives from an adult who received the AZD1222 COVID-19 vaccine. This sequence joins TRBV27 and TRBJ1-5; D remains unclear. The CDR3: CASSLWQGNQPQHF. Written as DNA, the CDR3 is TGTGCCAGCAGTTTATGGCAGGGCAATCAGCCCCAGCATTTT.